These 30 T cell receptor beta chains were sequenced from one sample in a study of human T cells and chemical hapten exposure. From the 5' RACE reads, TCRdb called clonotypes with MiXCR, one entry per CDR3 protein. The repertoire holds some 150,000 distinct CDR3 sequences, with 4.1% as singletons. Unfractionated whole blood was the source of the extracted total RNA. The receptors shown here come from a female donor in good health.

This clonotype was counted ten times or more. The gene calls are TRBV7-2 and TRBJ2-6; D gene unclear. The V gene lost 4 bases and the J gene lost 0 bases, with 16 bases spanning the gap. This CDR3 is 18 amino acids long. Germline V gene lookup returns CDR1 SGHTA and CDR2 FQGNSA. The CDR3 DNA reads as TGTGCCAGCAGCTCACCCAAGGTCGGCAGCTCTGGGGCCAACGTCCTGACTTTC. This codes for CASSSPKVGSSGANVLTF.

This clonotype occurred many times. The chain uses TRBV5-1 and TRBJ2-3; 11 nucleotides line up with TRBD1. V shed 5 bases and J 10 bases; nucleotides not matched to a gene: 9. The V gene's germline CDR1 is SGHRS and CDR2 YFSETQ. This CDR3 is 14 amino acids long. This CDR3 reads CASSPGQGAMAQYF. The CDR3 DNA reads as TGCGCCAGCAGTCCTGGACAGGGGGCGATGGCGCAGTATTTT.

In its sample, this clonotype was seen many times. The genes are TRBV28 and TRBJ1-2; D gene unclear. This CDR3 region has 12 residues. CDR1 and CDR2 (germline): MDHEN, SYDVKM. V was trimmed by 6 bases and J by 3 bases, leaving 8 bases between them. CDR3 nucleotide sequence: TGTGCCAGCAGCGACGGATACTATGGCTACACCTTC. This codes for CASSDGYYGYTF.

This clonotype was recorded many times. V is TRBV20-1 and J is TRBJ2-5, with TRBD2 matching 7 bases. Germline trimming cut 0 bases from V and 5 bases from J; bases unmatched to any gene: 6. The CDR3 runs 14 residues. Germline values: CDR1 DFQATT, CDR2 SNEGSKA (reference sequence). Here the CDR3 DNA reads TGCAGTGCTAGAGATCTGACTAGCATGGAGACCCAGTACTTC. Residues: CSARDLTSMETQYF.

This clonotype was observed many times. Since a much larger clone is just one base distant, this may be a read error. The chain couples TRBV5-6 to TRBJ1-1, with D maybe TRBD1 (5 bases). With 3 bases removed from V and 8 bases from J, the gap between germline ends came to 11 bases. CDR3 length: 12 residues. Germline CDR1 and CDR2: SGHDT and YYEEEE. This CDR3 reads CASSCVGREAFF. As DNA, the CDR3 is TGTGCCAGCAGCTGCGTGGGACGGGAAGCTTTCTTT.

In its sample, this clonotype was seen many times. The chain employs TRBV7-8 and TRBJ2-4; 10 bases line up with TRBD2. V lost 1 base to trimming and J lost 6 bases; unmatched junction nucleotides: 12. The germline V gene encodes CDR1 SGHVS and CDR2 FQNEAQ. This CDR3 region has 18 residues. This CDR3 reads CASSLVAGLAGVGNIQYF. CDR3 nucleotide sequence: TGTGCCAGCAGCTTAGTCGCGGGGCTAGCGGGGGTAGGAAACATTCAGTACTTC. Variable domain in full (rest from reference TRBV7-8 and TRBJ2-4): GAGVSQSPRYKVAKRGQDVALRCDPISGHVSLFWYQQALGQGPEFLTYFQNEAQLDKSGLPSDRFFAERPEGSVSTLKIQRTQQEDSAVYLCASSLVAGLAGVGNIQYFGAGTRLSVL.

Many counts were recorded for this clonotype. V and J are TRBV5-4 and TRBJ2-1, with a tentative D call TRBD1 (6 bases). The CDR3 extends over 13 amino acids. V was pared by 0 bases and J by 10 bases, with 11 bases between. Germline assignment: CDR1 SGHNT and CDR2 YYREEE (reference sequence). The CDR3 nucleotides are TGTGCCAGCAGCTTGGTTTCAGGGGACGAGCAGTTCTTC. This codes for CASSLVSGDEQFF.

Details on this clonotype: With a much larger clone just one base away, this may be a read error. This sequence joins TRBV7-2 and TRBJ2-7, with 7 bases lining up with TRBD1. Unmatched junction bases numbered 11, after V lost 4 bases and J lost 5 bases. The CDR3 has 15 amino acids. In germline, CDR1 is SGHTA, CDR2 FQGNSA. The CDR3 reads CASSSRTGGRDEQYF. The CDR3 DNA reads as TGTGCCAGCAGCTCAAGGACAGGCGGACGCGACGAGCAGTACTTC.

This clonotype was seen more than once but under ten times. The V gene is TRBV28, the J gene TRBJ2-7; maybe TRBD1 (6 bases). Trimming removed 6 bases at V and 6 bases at J, with 21 bases between. The CDR3 length is 15 residues. Germline V gene sequence: CDR1 MDHEN, CDR2 SYDVKM. The CDR3 here is CASSSPPGQTGEQYF. Here the CDR3 DNA reads TGTGCCAGCAGCTCCCCTCCGGGACAAACGGGCGAGCAGTACTTC.

The sample holds many counts of this clonotype. The J gene is TRBJ1-5, the V gene TRBV24-1; 7 bases match TRBD1. The CDR3 contains 17 residues. V gave up 6 bases and J gave up 5 bases; unmatched junction bases: 15. Germline CDR1 is KGHDR and CDR2 is SFDVKD. This chain's CDR3 is CATSPSIRRTGDQPQHF. In DNA form, the CDR3 reads TGTGCCACCAGTCCCTCAATTCGGCGGACAGGTGATCAGCCCCAGCATTTT.

This clonotype was detected many times. The V and J genes are TRBV2 and TRBJ1-1, with no clear D. Germline V lookup: CDR1 SNHLY, CDR2 FYNNEI. The V and J ends lost 11 bases and 3 bases respectively, with 16 bases between them. This CDR3 has 13 amino acids. CDR3: CAQALQSYTEAFF. The CDR3 DNA reads TGTGCCCAGGCGTTACAGAGCTACACTGAAGCTTTCTTT.

This clonotype was seen a handful of times. This chain connects TRBV7-9 to TRBJ2-1, with 10 bases identical to TRBD2. The CDR3 is 17 amino acids. Germline V CDR1 and CDR2: SEHNR, FQNEAQ (reference sequence). Trimming removed 6 bases from V and 5 bases from J; junction bases left unmatched: 13. The DNA of the CDR3 is TGTGCCAGCAGACCAAAACCGGGACTAGCGCCAAACAATGAGCAGTTCTTC. Amino acid sequence: CASRPKPGLAPNNEQFF.

The table lists this clonotype with many counts. The chain joins TRBV4-3 to TRBJ2-7; D not certain. The length of the CDR3 is 15 residues. V lost 5 bases and J 5 bases, leaving 19 bases between the germline ends. Per germline, CDR1 LGHNA and CDR2 YSLEER. DNA for the CDR3: TGCGCCAGCAGCAAAAGGACGGGCGCTTGGGACGAGCAGTACTTC. Its protein product is CASSKRTGAWDEQYF.

The table lists this clonotype with many counts. The V gene is TRBV10-3, the J gene TRBJ1-5; weak D call: TRBD1 (6 bases). This CDR3 spans 13 amino acids. The V end lost 2 bases, the J end lost 7 bases, and 9 bases lay between the germline ends. Germline-derived CDR1 and CDR2 are ENHRY and SYGVKD. The chain's CDR3 is CAISERDMQPQHF. In DNA, the CDR3 is TGTGCCATCAGTGAGAGGGACATGCAGCCCCAGCATTTT.

This clonotype was seen only a few times. V usage is TRBV7-9 and J usage is TRBJ1-2, with 10 bases aligning to TRBD1. This CDR3 contains 15 residues. J lost 5 bases, V lost 3 bases, and 6 bases had no gene match. In germline, CDR1 is SEHNR, CDR2 FQNEAQ (reference sequence). CDR3 protein: CASSLGQGQRYGYTF. The DNA for the CDR3 is TGTGCCAGCAGCTTGGGACAGGGGCAGAGGTATGGCTACACCTTC.

As regards this clonotype: A clone one base away is much larger, so this may be a read error. This chain connects TRBV20-1 to TRBJ2-2, with 7 bases aligning to TRBD1. Germline CDR1 and CDR2: DFQATT and SNEGSKA (reference sequence). V lost 0 bases to trimming and J lost 3 bases; unmatched junction nucleotides: 10. The CDR3 has 17 amino acids. CDR3 nucleotide sequence: TGCAGTGCTAGAGATCCCAGAAGGACAGGAGACACCGGGGAGCTGTTTTTT. Protein product: CSARDPRRTGDTGELFF.

Details on this clonotype: At one boundary the junction diverges from the germline segment, which might be a read error. J is TRBJ1-2 and V is TRBV11-2; D possibly corresponds to TRBD1 (5 bases). Germline CDR1 SGHAT, CDR2 FQNNGV. CDR3 size: 15 residues. The CDR3 sequence is CASSSLKDKLYGDTF. CDR3 nucleotide sequence: TGTGCCAGCAGCTCCTTAAAGGACAAGCTCTATGGCGACACCTTC.

There are many counts of this clonotype. V gene TRBV5-4 combines with J gene TRBJ1-1; 7 nucleotides align to TRBD1. The CDR3 runs to 15 residues. Germline loops: CDR1 SGHNT, CDR2 YYREEE (reference sequence). V trimming: 0 bases; J trimming: 3 bases; junction bases outside the gene matches: 5. The CDR3 DNA is TGTGCCAGCAGCTTGGAGGGGGCGCGGTACACTGAAGCTTTCTTT. Residues: CASSLEGARYTEAFF.

This clonotype was recorded at least ten times. This chain links TRBV18 with TRBJ2-2; D not certain. V was shortened by 6 bases and J by 2 bases, with 13 bases between the two germline ends. The CDR3 covers 15 residues. Per the germline V gene, CDR1 is KGHSH and CDR2 is LQKENI. The CDR3 region has the DNA TGTGCCAGCTCTTCCCGAGGCAGTAACACCGGGGAGCTGTTTTTT. Its protein product is CASSSRGSNTGELFF.

This clonotype was counted many times. The CDR3 DNA reads TGTGCCAGCAGCTCCCGGGGCGGGGGGGACAATGAGCAGTTCTTC. Translated: CASSSRGGGDNEQFF. The rearrangement joins TRBV12-3 or TRBV12-4 to TRBJ2-1; 9 bases agree with TRBD2. There are 15 residues in the CDR3. Unmatched junction bases numbered 8, after V lost 6 bases and J lost 5 bases.

This clonotype was recorded many times. The chain uses TRBV11-2 and TRBJ2-1, with TRBD2 as a possible D gene (6 bases). CDR3 size: 16 residues. Trimming took 5 bases from V and 2 from J, leaving 16 bases between them. Germline V gives CDR1 SGHAT, CDR2 FQNNGV. The CDR3 bases are TGTGCCAGCAGCAGTGTTTTCGGGGGAACCTACAATGAGCAGTTCTTC. Translating gives CASSSVFGGTYNEQFF.

This clonotype has a count of ten or more. The rearrangement joins TRBV20-1 to TRBJ1-2; the D gene is possibly TRBD1 (5 bases). Trimming cost V 1 base and J 8 bases, with 20 bases left between them. The CDR3 length is 15 residues. Looked up from germline, CDR1 is DFQATT and CDR2 is SNEGSKA (reference sequence). CDR3 sequence reads: CSARVTGRRMEGYTF. The CDR3 region has the DNA TGCAGTGCTAGAGTTACGGGACGGAGGATGGAAGGCTACACCTTC.

This clonotype was recorded many times. The chain is built from TRBV9 and TRBJ2-7, with 8 positions matching TRBD1. J gave up 3 bases and V 4 bases, and 12 bases lay outside the gene matches. Germline-derived CDR1 and CDR2 are SGDLS and YYNGEE. The CDR3 consists of 16 residues. The CDR3 spells CASSFHPTGDYYEQYF. The DNA for the CDR3 is TGTGCCAGCAGCTTCCACCCGACAGGGGATTACTACGAGCAGTACTTC. Full variable domain (remainder filled in from reference TRBV9 and TRBJ2-7): DSGVTQTPKHLITATGQRVTLRCSPRSGDLSVYWYQQSLDQGLQFLIQYYNGEERAKGNILERFSAQQFPDLHSELNLSSLELGDSALYFCASSFHPTGDYYEQYFGPGTRLTVT.

This clonotype was counted ten times or more. The chain links TRBV20-1 to TRBJ2-2, with 8 bases aligning to TRBD2. The CDR3 spans 15 residues. The V gene end was trimmed by 3 bases and the J gene end by 1 base; junction bases not matched to a gene: 4. Germline lookup yields CDR1 DFQATT and CDR2 SNEGSKA (reference sequence). As DNA, the CDR3 is TGCAGTGCTAGCTTGCTAGCGGGGAACACCGGGGAGCTGTTTTTT. Residues: CSASLLAGNTGELFF.

This clonotype has ten or more counts. The V call is TRBV3-1, the J call TRBJ2-1, with unresolved D. The CDR3 covers 13 residues. V was pared by 0 bases and J by 7 bases, with 7 bases between. Germline values: CDR1 LGHDT, CDR2 YNNKEL (reference sequence). The chain's CDR3 is CASSQDRLNEQFF. The CDR3 DNA reads TGTGCCAGCAGCCAAGACAGGTTGAATGAGCAGTTCTTC.

In this sample, this clonotype turned up many times. This rearrangement joins TRBV6-5 to TRBJ2-1; weak D call: TRBD1 (5 bases). V lost 2 bases, J lost 3 bases, and 17 bases lay in between. CDR1 and CDR2 (germline): MNHEY, SVGAGI. The CDR3 contains 17 residues. Here the CDR3 DNA reads TGTGCCAGCAGTTACCTCCAGACAGCAACTTACTACAATGAGCAGTTCTTC. Its protein product is CASSYLQTATYYNEQFF.

This clonotype was seen at least ten times. V gene TRBV9 combines with J gene TRBJ1-2; D is ambiguous. Trimming left V 4 bases short and J 5 bases short, with 15 bases between. The CDR3 runs 14 residues. CDR1 is SGDLS, CDR2 YYNGEE, per germline. The CDR3 region is CASSRGDTSYGYTF. CDR3 sequence (DNA): TGTGCCAGCAGCCGAGGAGACACCTCTTATGGCTACACCTTC.

This clonotype was seen ten or more times. This chain joins TRBV20-1 and TRBJ1-6, with D unresolved. This CDR3 has 15 residues. Germline CDR1 reads DFQATT; CDR2 reads SNEGSKA (reference sequence). V was cut by 1 base and J by 10 bases, with 17 bases left in between. The CDR3 protein is CSARAFREHPSPLHF. In DNA form, the CDR3 reads TGCAGTGCTAGAGCCTTCCGCGAACACCCCTCACCCCTCCACTTT.

This clonotype was observed at least ten times. This chain uses TRBV25-1 with TRBJ2-4; possible D gene TRBD2, 6 bases. V lost 6 bases to trimming and J lost 8 bases, with 23 bases between them. CDR3 length: 16 residues. Germline lookup yields CDR1 MGHDK and CDR2 SYGVNS. CDR3 region: CASRSRPWRGGHIQYF. CDR3 DNA sequence: TGTGCCAGCAGATCGCGCCCCTGGCGGGGTGGTCACATTCAGTACTTC.

This clonotype was detected ten times or more. This chain links TRBV12-3 or TRBV12-4 with TRBJ1-1, with D perhaps TRBD1 (5 bases). This CDR3 spans 17 amino acids. V shed 2 bases and J shed 11 bases, with 27 bases lying between them. The CDR3 sequence is CASSLKYRIKTVDRAFF. CDR3 DNA sequence: TGTGCCAGCAGTTTAAAGTACAGGATAAAGACTGTAGATAGGGCTTTCTTT.